Shown below are 26 T cell receptor beta chains from a single sample sequenced in a study of OX40 agonist ivuxolimab in advanced cancers. The table came from immunoSEQ multiplex PCR; TCRdb's copy has only in-frame clones and leaves some out. The sample consists of 50,000 to 75,000 clones, around nine tenths of them appearing once. The material sequenced was CD4+ or CD8+ T cells sorted from blood, taken in a trial of the OX40 agonist ivuxolimab. The receptors were sampled from an adult with an advanced solid tumor such as melanoma, head and neck, liver or kidney cancer.

V is TRBV19 and J is TRBJ2-3, with 16 bases fitting TRBD2. Trimming removed 5 bases from V and 6 bases from J; junction bases left unmatched: 11. This CDR3 region has 18 residues. The V gene's germline CDR1 is LNHDA and CDR2 SQIVND (reference sequence). Here the CDR3 DNA reads TGTGCCAGTAGTCTACGGGGGACTAGCGGGAGGGCCTGGGATACGCAGTATTTT. It translates to CASSLRGTSGRAWDTQYF.

The chain recombines TRBV10-1 with TRBJ2-3, with 7 positions matching TRBD2. The CDR3 loop spans 15 amino acids. J was trimmed by 1 base and V by 5 bases; bases with no gene match: 6. CDR1 and CDR2 (germline): WNHNN, SYGVQD (reference sequence). CDR3 loop: CASSPGRVGTDTQYF. The CDR3 nucleotides are TGCGCCAGCAGTCCTGGGAGGGTCGGCACAGATACGCAGTATTTT.

This clone was found once. V and J are TRBV5-4 and TRBJ1-1; D is unclear. Trimming stripped 2 bases from V and 5 bases from J, with 7 bases between. The CDR3 is made up of 12 amino acids. The germline V gene has CDR1 SGHNT and CDR2 YYREEE (reference sequence). The CDR3 is CASSFDRTEAFF. The CDR3 DNA sequence: TGTGCCAGCAGCTTTGACCGAACTGAAGCTTTCTTT.

The genes are TRBV19 and TRBJ1-2; D may be TRBD1 (6 bases). Germline V gene sequence: CDR1 LNHDA, CDR2 SQIVND (reference sequence). CDR3 length equals 12 residues. Trimming cost V 6 bases and J 8 bases, with 13 bases left between them. CDR3 in DNA: TGTGCCAGTAGCCCCAGGGGCCCCGGCTACACCTTC. Translation gives CASSPRGPGYTF.

The rearrangement joins TRBV20-1 to TRBJ2-7; no firm D call. V was cut by 5 bases and J by 7 bases, with 12 bases left in between. Germline V gene lookup returns CDR1 DFQATT and CDR2 SNEGSKA (reference sequence). CDR3 length equals 11 residues. CDR3 region: CSAAPAREQYF. CDR3 coding DNA: TGCAGTGCTGCCCCAGCGAGGGAGCAGTACTTC.

V gene TRBV30 combines with J gene TRBJ2-5; D is undetermined. Germline V lookup: CDR1 GTSNPN, CDR2 SVGIG (reference sequence). The CDR3 has 12 amino acids. V lost 0 bases and J lost 7, with 9 bases in between. This chain's CDR3 is CAWSVDFGTQYF. The CDR3 DNA is TGTGCCTGGAGTGTAGACTTCGGGACCCAGTACTTC.

DNA for the CDR3: TGTGCCAGCAGCCCGACAGGGGTCGATCAGCCCCAGCATTTT. Amino acid sequence: CASSPTGVDQPQHF. The chain joins TRBV7-9 to TRBJ1-5; 8 positions match TRBD1. This CDR3 has 14 residues. The V gene's germline CDR1 is SEHNR and CDR2 FQNEAQ (reference sequence). Trimming removed 5 bases from V and 5 bases from J; junction bases left unmatched: 5. Full variable domain (rest looked up from reference TRBV7-9 and TRBJ1-5): DTGVSQNPRHKITKRGQNVTFRCDPISEHNRLYWYRQTLGQGPEFLTYFQNEAQLEKSRLLSDRFSAERPKGSFSTLEIQRTEQGDSAMYLCASSPTGVDQPQHFGDGTRLSIL.

The chain is built from TRBV7-8 and TRBJ1-1; D possibly corresponds to TRBD1 (6 bases). Trimming removed 6 bases at V and 4 bases at J, with 15 bases between. There are 14 residues in the CDR3. Germline values: CDR1 SGHVS, CDR2 FQNEAQ. CDR3 loop: CASSSKGGPTEAFF. For the CDR3, the DNA is TGTGCCAGCAGTTCCAAGGGGGGGCCCACTGAAGCTTTCTTT.

This chain joins TRBV9 and TRBJ2-5; 10 bases fit TRBD2. Germline CDR1 is SGDLS and CDR2 is YYNGEE. Trimming at V came to 0 bases and at J to 5 bases, leaving 1 base not matched to a gene. This CDR3 comprises 14 residues. The CDR3 DNA reads TGTGCCAGCAGCGTAGATAGCGGGAGGGAGACCCAGTACTTC. It specifies CASSVDSGRETQYF.

This rearrangement joins TRBV30 to TRBJ2-7; perhaps D is TRBD1 or TRBD2 (5 bases each). Germline CDR1 reads GTSNPN; CDR2 reads SVGIG (reference sequence). The CDR3 runs to 16 residues. V lost 0 bases, J lost 2 bases, and 17 bases lay in between. This chain's CDR3 is CAWSVSRGGLAYEQYF. The CDR3 nucleotides are TGTGCCTGGAGTGTAAGTCGGGGCGGGCTAGCCTACGAGCAGTACTTC.

This clone was picked up one time. The chain is built from TRBV19 and TRBJ1-3, with unresolved D. Germline V gene sequence: CDR1 LNHDA, CDR2 SQIVND (reference sequence). Trimming removed 7 bases at V and 0 bases at J, with 10 bases between. This CDR3 has 14 residues. CDR3 region: CASIGFSSGNTIYF. In DNA, the CDR3 is TGTGCCAGTATTGGGTTCAGCTCTGGAAACACCATATATTTT.

The CDR3 coding sequence is TGTGCCAGCAGCATTTGGGGAATAATCTACAAAATGGACAGAACCTACGAGCAGTACTTC. It is translated as CASSIWGIIYKMDRTYEQYF. This rearrangement joins TRBV21-1 to TRBJ2-7; TRBD1, as called in the table, went unchecked against the DNA. TRBV21-1 has pseudogene status. CDR3 size: 20 residues.

This chain links TRBV7-9 with TRBJ1-5, with a possible D match to TRBD1 (5 bases). The CDR3 runs 12 residues. Trimming stripped 6 bases from V and 9 bases from J, with 12 bases between. The V gene's germline CDR1 is SEHNR and CDR2 FQNEAQ (reference sequence). The CDR3 DNA reads TGTGCCAGCAGTCGCGACAGTTCGCCCCAGCATTTT. This codes for CASSRDSSPQHF.

The J gene is TRBJ2-3, the V gene TRBV5-1; D remains ambiguous. Trimming took 7 bases from V and 3 from J, leaving 9 bases between them. Germline lookup yields CDR1 SGHRS and CDR2 YFSETQ. The CDR3 extends over 12 amino acids. The CDR3: CASGPLTDTQYF. The CDR3 bases are TGCGCCAGCGGACCCCTGACAGATACGCAGTATTTT. The variable domain in full, completed from reference TRBV5-1 and TRBJ2-3, reads KAGVTQTPRYLIKTRGQQVTLSCSPISGHRSVSWYQQTPGQGLQFLFEYFSETQRNKGNFPGRFSGRQFSNSRSEMNVSTLELGDSALYLCASGPLTDTQYFGPGTRLTVL.

The chain joins TRBV7-9 to TRBJ1-3; a weak D match, TRBD1 (6 bases). CDR3 length: 16 amino acids. Trimming cost V 5 bases and J 0 bases, with 14 bases left between them. Germline V gene data show CDR1 as SEHNR and CDR2 as FQNEAQ (reference sequence). DNA of the CDR3: TGTGCCAGCAGCATGCTACAGGGCCCCTCTGGAAACACCATATATTTT. Residues: CASSMLQGPSGNTIYF.

The V and J genes are TRBV12-5 and TRBJ2-7; D gene unclear. This CDR3 is built from 12 residues. Germline V gene sequence: CDR1 LGHNT, CDR2 FRNRAP. V lost 0 bases and J 3 bases, leaving 3 bases between the germline ends. For the CDR3, the DNA is TGTGCTAGTGGTTTGGTACACTACGAGCAGTACTTC. This translates into CASGLVHYEQYF.

The chain uses TRBV7-3 and TRBJ1-3, with a possible D match to TRBD1 (6 bases). The CDR3 is made up of 14 amino acids. V lost 2 bases and J 3 bases, leaving 8 bases between the germline ends. Germline assignment: CDR1 SGHTA and CDR2 FQGTGA. CDR3 protein: CASSLGGSGNTIYF. The CDR3 coding sequence is TGTGCCAGCAGCTTAGGGGGCAGTGGAAACACCATATATTTT.

This chain joins TRBV9 and TRBJ2-1; D possibly matches TRBD1 or TRBD2 (6 bases each). V gave up 1 base and J gave up 4 bases, with 12 bases separating them. Germline CDR1 SGDLS, CDR2 YYNGEE. The CDR3 spans 15 residues. The CDR3 here is CASSVSTGTYNEQFF. The CDR3, as DNA: TGTGCCAGCAGCGTAAGTACAGGGACTTACAATGAGCAGTTCTTC.

This clone was picked up one time. The J gene is TRBJ1-1, the V gene TRBV10-1; 7 bases align to TRBD1. Trimming took 6 bases from V and 1 from J; bases not matched to a gene: 8. CDR3 size: 15 residues. Germline V gene sequence: CDR1 WNHNN, CDR2 SYGVQD (reference sequence). CDR3 protein: CASRPRQGENTEAFF. The CDR3 DNA reads TGCGCCAGCAGACCGCGCCAGGGGGAGAACACTGAAGCTTTCTTT.

The chain combines TRBV19 with TRBJ1-5; D remains unclear. V gave up 3 bases and J gave up 11 bases, with 14 bases separating them. The CDR3 totals 13 residues. Germline lookup yields CDR1 LNHDA and CDR2 SQIVND (reference sequence). The CDR3 loop reads CASSIRGKGAQHF. In DNA, the CDR3 is TGTGCCAGTAGTATCAGAGGGAAGGGAGCCCAGCATTTT.

The chain couples TRBV4-1 to TRBJ2-1, with 8 bases fitting TRBD1. Unmatched junction bases numbered 13, after V lost 0 bases and J lost 6 bases. Germline V gene lookup returns CDR1 MGHRA and CDR2 YSYEKL. The CDR3 consists of 18 residues. DNA of the CDR3: TGCGCCAGCAGCCAAGATGATTCTGGACAGGGTTACCGCAATGAGCAGTTCTTC. It codes for CASSQDDSGQGYRNEQFF.

This chain joins TRBV7-2 and TRBJ2-3; TRBD2 matches at 11 bases. CDR1 and CDR2 (germline): SGHTA, FQGNSA. The CDR3 spans 19 residues. J gave up 2 bases and V 4 bases, and 14 bases lay outside the gene matches. The CDR3 reads CASSSPETGTSGYTDTQYF. CDR3 DNA: TGTGCCAGCAGCTCCCCCGAAACCGGGACTAGCGGTTACACAGATACGCAGTATTTT.

This chain uses TRBV4-1 with TRBJ2-1; tentatively, D is TRBD2 (6 bases). This CDR3 has 18 residues. The germline V gene encodes CDR1 MGHRA and CDR2 YSYEKL. V lost 3 bases and J 3 bases, leaving 21 bases between the germline ends. The CDR3 coding sequence is TGCGCCAGCAGCCAGATCGCGGAGCCGGGACTCGGCTACAATGAGCAGTTCTTC. Encoded protein: CASSQIAEPGLGYNEQFF.

The chain combines TRBV6-6 with TRBJ2-7; D may be TRBD1 (6 bases). CDR1 is MNHNY, CDR2 SVGAGI, per germline (reference sequence). V dropped 0 bases and J dropped 5 bases, with 14 bases sitting between them. This CDR3 has 15 residues. The CDR3 region is CASSYSDGRGHEQYF. CDR3 coding DNA: TGTGCCAGCAGTTACTCCGATGGCAGGGGCCACGAGCAGTACTTC.

The chain joins TRBV6-6 to TRBJ1-1; 8 bases are shared with TRBD1. V gave up 7 bases and J gave up 6 bases; unmatched junction bases: 7. The CDR3 contains 13 residues. Per germline, CDR1 MNHNY and CDR2 SVGAGI (reference sequence). CDR3 in DNA: TGTGCCAGCAAGACAGGGGAAAGGGCTGAAGCTTTCTTT. It translates to CASKTGERAEAFF.

The chain carries TRBV20-1 and TRBJ2-3; D is unresolved. Germline loops: CDR1 DFQATT, CDR2 SNEGSKA (reference sequence). With 3 bases removed from V and 5 bases from J, the gap between germline ends came to 6 bases. The CDR3 has 11 residues. The CDR3 sequence: CSARGLDTQYF. CDR3 nucleotides: TGCAGTGCTAGGGGATTAGATACGCAGTATTTT.